These 9 T cell receptor beta chains came from one sample sequenced in a study of cytomegalovirus exposure and HLA in healthy donors. Primers included in the PCR were 60 Vbeta and 13 Jbeta primers. TCRdb keeps only in-frame clones here, not all; method: immunoSEQ multiplex PCR. The table shows about 170,000 clones, with around 80% occurring only once. The sample was PBMCs. Source of these receptors: a female donor in good health and CMV-seronegative.

The chain employs TRBV2 and TRBJ1-5; 8 nucleotides line up with TRBD1. The V gene's germline CDR1 is SNHLY and CDR2 FYNNEI. This CDR3 contains 15 residues. The V segment lost 3 bases and the J segment 2 bases; nucleotides outside the gene matches: 3. The DNA for the CDR3 is TGTGCCAGCAGTGAGCAGGGGGCGGGCAATCAGCCCCAGCATTTT. It translates to CASSEQGAGNQPQHF. The variable domain in full, completed from reference TRBV2 and TRBJ1-5, reads EPEVTQTPSHQVTQMGQEVILRCVPISNHLYFYWYRQILGQKVEFLVSFYNNEISEKSEIFDDQFSVERPDGSNFTLKIRSTKLEDSAMYFCASSEQGAGNQPQHFGDGTRLSIL.

This clone showed up just once. The chain joins TRBV18 to TRBJ2-4; no definite D call. The CDR3 totals 13 residues. V was trimmed by 2 bases and J by 9 bases, leaving 11 bases between them. The germline V gene encodes CDR1 KGHSH and CDR2 LQKENI. The chain's CDR3 is CASSPIRSGIQYF. DNA of the CDR3: TGTGCCAGCTCACCAATTAGATCCGGCATTCAGTACTTC.

The rearrangement joins TRBV6-1 to TRBJ2-4; D call uncertain. Per the germline V gene, CDR1 is MNHNS and CDR2 is SASEGT. Trimming removed 2 bases at V and 5 bases at J, with 19 bases between. There are 17 residues in the CDR3. In DNA, the CDR3 is TGTGCCAGCAGTGAATTCAAGTTGGCTAGTGGTGAAAACATTCAGTACTTC. Protein: CASSEFKLASGENIQYF.

The chain uses TRBV4-1 and TRBJ2-3; D is perhaps TRBD1 (5 bases). The V and J ends lost 3 bases and 0 bases respectively, with 19 bases between them. CDR1 MGHRA and CDR2 YSYEKL come from the germline V gene. CDR3 length: 18 amino acids. The CDR3 DNA sequence: TGCGCCAGCAGCCACTCATCCCGAGCTGGGGCTAGCACAGATACGCAGTATTTT. It encodes CASSHSSRAGASTDTQYF.

This chain joins TRBV5-4 and TRBJ1-1; 8 nucleotides match TRBD1. The CDR3 covers 16 residues. J was trimmed by 3 bases and V by 1 base; bases with no gene match: 8. Germline CDR1 and CDR2: SGHNT and YYREEE (reference sequence). The CDR3 region has the DNA TGTGCCAGCAGCTTGAGTCAGGGGGCGCGGGACACTGAAGCTTTCTTT. This sequence encodes CASSLSQGARDTEAFF.

This chain connects TRBV6-5 to TRBJ2-7; 8 bases map to TRBD1. Germline V lookup: CDR1 MNHEY, CDR2 SVGAGI. The junction had 6 bases not matched to a gene; V was cut back by 2 bases and J by 3 bases. The CDR3 extends over 15 amino acids. CDR3 in amino acids: CASSYDRGEVYEQYF. The CDR3 DNA reads TGTGCCAGCAGTTACGACAGGGGTGAGGTCTACGAGCAGTACTTC.

This clone was detected once. This chain connects TRBV7-2 to TRBJ2-1; 12 bases are a match to TRBD2. Germline V gives CDR1 SGHTA, CDR2 FQGNSA. With V trimmed by 5 bases and J by 9 bases, 8 bases remained unmatched. This CDR3 has 15 residues. CDR3: CASSPLAGGPGEQFF. The DNA of the CDR3 is TGTGCCAGCAGCCCCCTAGCGGGGGGGCCCGGTGAGCAGTTCTTC.

The DNA of the CDR3 is TGTGCCAGCAGTTACTCGCCCGAGGGGGTCGAAAAACTGTTTTTT. Translating it yields CASSYSPEGVEKLFF. This chain joins TRBV6-5 and TRBJ1-4, with a weak D call TRBD1 (6 bases). With 0 bases removed from V and 8 bases from J, the gap between germline ends came to 13 bases. From germline, CDR1 is MNHEY and CDR2 SVGAGI. The CDR3 loop spans 15 amino acids.

The V and J genes are TRBV28 and TRBJ2-3, with a weak D call TRBD1 (5 bases). The CDR3 contains 15 residues. V lost 0 bases and J lost 0, with 7 bases in between. CDR1 is MDHEN, CDR2 SYDVKM, per germline. CDR3 in amino acids: CASSLWGLSTDTQYF. The CDR3 DNA is TGTGCCAGCAGTTTATGGGGGCTGAGCACAGATACGCAGTATTTT.